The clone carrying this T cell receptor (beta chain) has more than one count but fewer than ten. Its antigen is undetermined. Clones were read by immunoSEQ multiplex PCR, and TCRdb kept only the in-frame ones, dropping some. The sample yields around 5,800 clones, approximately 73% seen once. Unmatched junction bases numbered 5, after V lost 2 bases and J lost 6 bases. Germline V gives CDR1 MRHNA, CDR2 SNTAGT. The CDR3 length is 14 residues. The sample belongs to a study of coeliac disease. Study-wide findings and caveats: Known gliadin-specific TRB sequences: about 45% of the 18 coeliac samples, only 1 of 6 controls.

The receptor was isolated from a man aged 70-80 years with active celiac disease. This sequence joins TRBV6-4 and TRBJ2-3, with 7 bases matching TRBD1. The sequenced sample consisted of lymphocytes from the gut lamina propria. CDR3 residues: CASSDGGQYDTQYF. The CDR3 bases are TGTGCCAGCAGTGACGGGGGACAGTATGATACGCAGTATTTT.